These T cell receptor beta chains were read from a single sample in a study of shared clonotypes between healthy human individuals. The method was immunoSEQ multiplex PCR; TCRdb's version includes in-frame clones alone and lacks a portion of them. The table records about 980,000 clones, 76% of them present only once. The sample comprised memory CD4+ T cells sorted from blood. These receptors were collected from a man between 18 and 29 years old in good health. CDR3s leave out the opening cysteine and the closing phenylalanine or tryptophan. Fields, in order: D gene, V gene, CDR3 protein. A D gene is named only where the DNA matches it firmly.

>-|TRBV5-4
ASSLNGSPLH
>TRBD2|TRBV30
AWRSGLAGVGSYNEQF
>TRBD1|TRBV18
ASSQTGLNNYGYT
>TRBD1|TRBV6-1
ASSEARTGGGYT
>-|TRBV5-4
ASRHQASETQY
>-|TRBV6-1
ASSDPLRNGANVLT
>TRBD1|TRBV9
ASSAFIGGSEQY
>TRBD1|TRBV6-5
ASSYLAGGADYGYT
>-|TRBV27
ASSFAGINSPLH
>TRBD1|TRBV19
ASSRDRGPDTEAF
>-|TRBV6-5
ASTTGDSGNTIY
>TRBD1|TRBV13
ASSTTGGVLNEQF
>TRBD1|TRBV7-3
ASSLFRAGGEDEQF
>TRBD1|TRBV6-1
ASVGTGGRGYT
>-|TRBV28
ASSLQGAYNEQF
>-|TRBV21-1
ASSKPHGKDTGELF
>-|TRBV10-2
ASSETWRTEAF
>TRBD1|TRBV4-1
ASSQESRGRGNTIY
>-|TRBV6-6
ASLGTGQTYYGYT
>-|TRBV2
ASSDWGEGDTQY
>-|TRBV30
AWSYQATSTDTQY
>-|TRBV7-2
ASSPGRRPGELF
>-|TRBV9
ASSVDAGVYGYT
>TRBD1|TRBV19
ASSRDRGEQY
>-|TRBV5-1
ASSLARVGTEAF
>-|TRBV4-3
ASSQGDYPWGYGYT
>TRBD1|TRBV7-7
ASSSGQVQETQY
>-|TRBV30
AWSGAGDGTQY
>-|TRBV2
ASSPLTRNSNQPQH
>-|TRBV6-5
ASRGHTNEKLF
>-|TRBV7-8
ASSFGSPPNEQF
>-|TRBV9
ASGPHLAGEAF
>-|TRBV7-3
ASSLTQGSKNIQY
>-|TRBV7-7
ASSSQLAQEQF
>-|TRBV5-1
ASSYDSNYGYT
>-|TRBV28
ASSSTGREQY
>TRBD2|TRBV4-3
ASSPNGRGPYNEQF
>-|TRBV19
ASSLDHGGRSRNEQY
>-|TRBV18
ASSPIHGSQETQY
>-|TRBV13
ASSLGGKREKLF
>TRBD1|TRBV6-1
ASRQTGFHEQF
>-|TRBV29-1
SVAPGTTNTEAF
>-|TRBV2
ASSRQRSGNTIY
>-|TRBV5-5
ASSLDFTELF
>TRBD2|TRBV30
AWSVSGRGETQY